This T cell receptor beta chain appears in the sequencing data of a study of cytomegalovirus exposure and HLA in healthy donors. PCR was performed using 60 Vbeta and 13 Jbeta primers. Libraries were prepared by immunoSEQ multiplex PCR; TCRdb keeps only in-frame clonotypes and omits some of them. This table has some 150,000 clones, about four fifths appearing once. The sequenced sample consisted of PBMCs. The clonotype comes from a woman younger than 45 in good health and CMV-seropositive.

CDR3 residues: CASSVVEGGGNYGYTF. In DNA, the CDR3 is TGTGCCAGCAGCGTAGTGGAAGGGGGGGGGAACTATGGCTACACCTTC. The V call is TRBV9, the J call TRBJ1-2; D perhaps matches TRBD1 (6 bases). Trimming pared 0 bases from V and 2 bases from J, leaving 14 bases between. Germline loops: CDR1 SGDLS, CDR2 YYNGEE. The CDR3 spans 16 residues. Full variable domain (outside the CDR3, taken from reference TRBV9 and TRBJ1-2): DSGVTQTPKHLITATGQRVTLRCSPRSGDLSVYWYQQSLDQGLQFLIQYYNGEERAKGNILERFSAQQFPDLHSELNLSSLELGDSALYFCASSVVEGGGNYGYTFGSGTRLTVV.